These 7 T cell receptor beta chains were all obtained from the same sample, sequenced in a study of cytotoxic CD8 clonotypes in ibrutinib-treated CLL. The assay was immunoSEQ multiplex PCR, and TCRdb's table has in-frame clones only and misses some. This sample has some 140,000 clones, with less than 90% found just once. Here the sequenced sample was PBMCs, taken after 24 months of ibrutinib treatment. The origin of the receptors is a human donor with chronic lymphocytic leukemia.

The genes are TRBV4-3 and TRBJ2-2, with D perhaps TRBD2 (6 bases). V lost 0 bases to trimming and J lost 8 bases, with 16 bases between them. The CDR3 is made up of 16 amino acids. Germline assignment: CDR1 LGHNA and CDR2 YSLEER. CDR3 coding DNA: TGCGCCAGCAGCCAAGATCGGGGGTGGGGGTCTGGGGAGCTGTTTTTT. This encodes CASSQDRGWGSGELFF.

The V call is TRBV18, the J call TRBJ2-3; D is possibly TRBD1 (6 bases). Germline V CDR1 and CDR2: KGHSH, LQKENI. V was trimmed by 3 bases and J by 2 bases, leaving 12 bases between them. The length of the CDR3 is 15 residues. The CDR3 is CASSPSGQTTDTQYF. For the CDR3, the DNA is TGTGCCAGCTCACCGTCCGGACAGACCACAGATACGCAGTATTTT.

The V gene is TRBV6-5, the J gene TRBJ2-2, with D perhaps matching TRBD1 (6 bases). Deletions cut 5 bases from V and 9 bases from J, with 10 bases between. The CDR3 has 12 residues. The V gene's germline CDR1 is MNHEY and CDR2 SVGAGI. CDR3 residues: CASSKQGWELFF. The CDR3 DNA sequence: TGTGCCAGCAGTAAACAGGGCTGGGAGCTGTTTTTT.

The rearrangement links TRBV7-6 to TRBJ1-3; D not resolved. The germline CDR1 and CDR2 sequences are SGHVS and FNYEAQ. The CDR3 sequence is 16 residues long. V was shortened by 5 bases and J by 1 base, with 15 bases between the two germline ends. The CDR3 loop reads CASSPGGRSSGNTIYF. The CDR3 DNA follows: TGTGCCAGCAGCCCCGGCGGAAGGTCATCTGGAAACACCATATATTTT.

With respect to this clone: Other DNA sequences in the sample encode the same CDR3. The V gene is TRBV11-3, the J gene TRBJ2-5; D perhaps matches TRBD2 (6 bases). The CDR3 contains 14 residues. Trimming stripped 1 base from V and 1 base from J, with 7 bases between. Per germline, CDR1 SGHNT and CDR2 YENEEA. The CDR3 DNA reads TGTGCCAGCAGCTTAGGCGGGATCCAAGAGACCCAGTACTTC. This translates into CASSLGGIQETQYF.

This rearrangement joins TRBV7-9 to TRBJ2-3, with D perhaps matching TRBD1 or TRBD2 (6 bases each). The CDR3 sequence is 16 residues long. Germline V CDR1 and CDR2: SEHNR, FQNEAQ (reference sequence). V lost 5 bases, J lost 0 bases, and 15 bases lay in between. The CDR3 DNA follows: TGTGCCAGCAGCCCGGGGGACACCCCTAGCACAGATACGCAGTATTTT. It translates to CASSPGDTPSTDTQYF.

The V call is TRBV28, the J call TRBJ1-1, with D perhaps TRBD1 (5 bases). CDR1 MDHEN and CDR2 SYDVKM come from the germline V gene. The CDR3 runs 12 residues. The V end lost 2 bases, the J end lost 7 bases, and 8 bases lay between the germline ends. As DNA, the CDR3 is TGTGCCAGCAGTTTAGGTAGGGGTGAAGCTTTCTTT. It yields the protein CASSLGRGEAFF.